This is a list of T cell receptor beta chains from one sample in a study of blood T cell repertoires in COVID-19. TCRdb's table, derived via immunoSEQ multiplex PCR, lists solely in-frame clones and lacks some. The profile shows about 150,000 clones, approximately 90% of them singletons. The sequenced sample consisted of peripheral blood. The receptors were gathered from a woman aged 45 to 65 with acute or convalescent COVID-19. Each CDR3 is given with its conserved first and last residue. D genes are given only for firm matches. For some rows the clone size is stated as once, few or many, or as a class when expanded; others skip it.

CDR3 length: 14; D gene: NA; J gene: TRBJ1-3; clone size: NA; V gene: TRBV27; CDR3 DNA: TGTGCCAGCAGGCCCCCGGGGTTCGGAAACACCATATATTTT; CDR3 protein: CASRPPGFGNTIYF
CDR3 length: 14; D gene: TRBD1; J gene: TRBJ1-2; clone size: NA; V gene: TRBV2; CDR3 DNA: TGTGCCAGCAGGTTGACAGGGGGCACCTATGGCTACACCTTC; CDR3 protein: CASRLTGGTYGYTF
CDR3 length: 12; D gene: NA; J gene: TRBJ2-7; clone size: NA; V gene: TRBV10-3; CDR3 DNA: TGTGCCATCAGTGACGGAGCCTACGAGCAGTACTTC; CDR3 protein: CAISDGAYEQYF
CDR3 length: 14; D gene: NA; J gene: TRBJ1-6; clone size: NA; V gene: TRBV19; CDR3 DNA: TGTGCCAGTAGCGCGGCCGGATCGGGGGCACCCCTCCACTTT; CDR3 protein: CASSAAGSGAPLHF
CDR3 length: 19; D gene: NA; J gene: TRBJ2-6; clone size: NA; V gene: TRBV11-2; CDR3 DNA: TGTGCCAGCAGCACCCGGTCGGGGGGCGTTGGATCTGGGGCCAACGTCCTGACTTTC; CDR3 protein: CASSTRSGGVGSGANVLTF
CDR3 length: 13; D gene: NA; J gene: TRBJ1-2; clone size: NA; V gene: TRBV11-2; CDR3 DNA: TGTGCCAGCAGTGTAAACGGGGACTATGGCTACACCTTC; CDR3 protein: CASSVNGDYGYTF
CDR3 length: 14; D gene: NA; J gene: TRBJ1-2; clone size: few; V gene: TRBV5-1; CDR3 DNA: TGCGCCAGCAGCTTGGACGGGACATCTTATGGCTACACCTTC; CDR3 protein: CASSLDGTSYGYTF
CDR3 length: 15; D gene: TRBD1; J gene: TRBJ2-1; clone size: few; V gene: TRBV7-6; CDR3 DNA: TGTGCCAGCAGCCCCTGGACAGGGGCTTACAATGAGCAGTTCTTC; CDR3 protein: CASSPWTGAYNEQFF
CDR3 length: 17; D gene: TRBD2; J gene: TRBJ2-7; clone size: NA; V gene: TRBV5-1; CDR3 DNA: TGCGCCAGCAGCCCGGGACTAGCGGGAGAAAGTAACTACGAGCAGTACTTC; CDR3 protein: CASSPGLAGESNYEQYF
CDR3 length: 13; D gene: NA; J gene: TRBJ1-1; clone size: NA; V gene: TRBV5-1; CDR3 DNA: TGCGCCAGCAGCTTGGAGGGAGGCACTGAAGCTTTCTTT; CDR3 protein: CASSLEGGTEAFF
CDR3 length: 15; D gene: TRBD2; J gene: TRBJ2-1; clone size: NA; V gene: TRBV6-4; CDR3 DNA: TGTGCCAGCAGCGTCCGGGACTACTCCTACAATGAGCAGTTCTTC; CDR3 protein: CASSVRDYSYNEQFF
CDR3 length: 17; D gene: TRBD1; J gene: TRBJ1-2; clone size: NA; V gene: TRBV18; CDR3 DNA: TGTGCCAGCTCACCACGCCGGGACAGAATCCCTAACTATGGCTACACCTTC; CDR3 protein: CASSPRRDRIPNYGYTF
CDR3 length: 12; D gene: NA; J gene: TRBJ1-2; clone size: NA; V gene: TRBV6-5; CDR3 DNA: TGTGCCAGCAGCCCAAAGGAGAATGGCTACACCTTC; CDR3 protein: CASSPKENGYTF
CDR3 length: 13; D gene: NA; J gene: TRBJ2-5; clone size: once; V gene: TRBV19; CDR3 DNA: TGTGCCAGTAGTAGAGGGATCCAAGAGACCCAGTACTTC; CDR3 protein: CASSRGIQETQYF
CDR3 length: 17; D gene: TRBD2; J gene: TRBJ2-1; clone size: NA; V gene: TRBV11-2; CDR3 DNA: TGTGCCAGCAGCTTAGGTGAACTAGCGGTCTCCTACAATGAGCAGTTCTTC; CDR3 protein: CASSLGELAVSYNEQFF
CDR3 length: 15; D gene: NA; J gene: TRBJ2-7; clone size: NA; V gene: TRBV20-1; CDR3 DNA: TGCAGTGCTAGTCTCGGCGGAAAGGGAGTCTACGAGCAGTACTTC; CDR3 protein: CSASLGGKGVYEQYF
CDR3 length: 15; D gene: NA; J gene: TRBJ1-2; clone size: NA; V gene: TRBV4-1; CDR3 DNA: TGCGCCAGCAGCCAAGTGAGGTCACTCCTCTATGGCTACACCTTC; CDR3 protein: CASSQVRSLLYGYTF
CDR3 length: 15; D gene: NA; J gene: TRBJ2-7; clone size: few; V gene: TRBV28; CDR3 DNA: TGTGCCAGCATCCTCTCGACTGGGGACTTGAGCGAGCAGTACTTC; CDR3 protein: CASILSTGDLSEQYF
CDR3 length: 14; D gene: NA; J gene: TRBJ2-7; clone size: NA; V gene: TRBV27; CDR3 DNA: TGTGCCAGCAGTTTAGAGGGCAGGACCAAGGAGCAGTACTTC; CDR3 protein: CASSLEGRTKEQYF
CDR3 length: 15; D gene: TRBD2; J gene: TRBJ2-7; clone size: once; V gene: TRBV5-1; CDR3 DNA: TGCGCCAGCAGCCCCCGACTAGCGGGGGGGGACGAGCAGTACTTC; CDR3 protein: CASSPRLAGGDEQYF
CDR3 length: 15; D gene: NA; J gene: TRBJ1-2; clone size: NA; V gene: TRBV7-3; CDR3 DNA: TGTGCCAGCAGCACCACAGGGACCACTAACTATGGCTACACCTTC; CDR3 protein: CASSTTGTTNYGYTF
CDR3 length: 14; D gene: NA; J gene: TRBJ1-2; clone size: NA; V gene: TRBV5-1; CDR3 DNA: TGCGCCAGCAGCCCTACGGCAGGGGACTATGGCTACACCTTC; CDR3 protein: CASSPTAGDYGYTF
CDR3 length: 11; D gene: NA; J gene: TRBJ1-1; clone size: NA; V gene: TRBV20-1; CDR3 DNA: TGCAGTGTACCCAGGGGCACTGAAGCTTTCTTT; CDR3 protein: CSVPRGTEAFF
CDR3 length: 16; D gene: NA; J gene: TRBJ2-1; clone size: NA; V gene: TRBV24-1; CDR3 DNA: TGTGCCACCAGTGATTTAGGAGGGACCTCCATCAATGAGCAGTTCTTC; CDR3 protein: CATSDLGGTSINEQFF
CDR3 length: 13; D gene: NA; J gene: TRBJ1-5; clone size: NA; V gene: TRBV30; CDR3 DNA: TGTGCCTGGACGCCCGACCGGGATCAGCCCCAGCATTTT; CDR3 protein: CAWTPDRDQPQHF
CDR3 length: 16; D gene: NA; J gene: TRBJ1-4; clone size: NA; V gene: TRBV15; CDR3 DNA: TGTGCCACCAGCAGAGAGGCGCGGCTCGGTAATGAAAAACTGTTTTTT; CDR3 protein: CATSREARLGNEKLFF
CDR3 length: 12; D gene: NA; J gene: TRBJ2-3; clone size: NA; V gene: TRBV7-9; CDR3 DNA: TGTGCCAGCAGCTTAGGCGAGGCTACGCAGTATTTT; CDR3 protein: CASSLGEATQYF
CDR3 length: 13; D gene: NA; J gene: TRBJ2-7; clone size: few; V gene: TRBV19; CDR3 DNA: TGTGCCAGTAGTCTTAAGAGCTCCTACGAGCAGTACTTC; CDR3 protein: CASSLKSSYEQYF
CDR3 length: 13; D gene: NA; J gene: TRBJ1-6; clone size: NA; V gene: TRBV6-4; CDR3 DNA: TGTGCCAGCAGTGACTCTGCGAATTCACCCCTCCACTTT; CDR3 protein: CASSDSANSPLHF
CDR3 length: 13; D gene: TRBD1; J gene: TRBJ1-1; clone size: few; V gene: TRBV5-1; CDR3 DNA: TGCGCCAGCAGCTTACAGGGGGGCACTGAAGCTTTCTTT; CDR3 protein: CASSLQGGTEAFF
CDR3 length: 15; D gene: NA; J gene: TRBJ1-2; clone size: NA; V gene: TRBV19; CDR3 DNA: TGTGCCAGTAACGGATGGGGACATCCGAACTATGGCTACACCTTC; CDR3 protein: CASNGWGHPNYGYTF
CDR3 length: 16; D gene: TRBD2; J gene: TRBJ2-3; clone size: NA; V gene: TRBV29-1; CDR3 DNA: TGCAGCGTTGAAAACTCCCTAGCGGGAGGGACAGATACGCAGTATTTT; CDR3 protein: CSVENSLAGGTDTQYF
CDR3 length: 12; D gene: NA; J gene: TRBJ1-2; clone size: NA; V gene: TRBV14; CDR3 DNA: TGTGCCAGCAGCTCTGTGAACTATGGCTACACCTTC; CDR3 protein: CASSSVNYGYTF
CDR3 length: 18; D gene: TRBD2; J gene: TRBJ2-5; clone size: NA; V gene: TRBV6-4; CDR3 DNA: TGTGCCAGCCCCCCGAGAGCGGGAGGCGTTCGTATCCAAGAGACCCAGTACTTC; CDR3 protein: CASPPRAGGVRIQETQYF
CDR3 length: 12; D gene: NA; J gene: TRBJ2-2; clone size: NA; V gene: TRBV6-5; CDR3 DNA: TGTGCCACCTATTTAGTCACCGGGGAGCTGTTTTTT; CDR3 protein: CATYLVTGELFF
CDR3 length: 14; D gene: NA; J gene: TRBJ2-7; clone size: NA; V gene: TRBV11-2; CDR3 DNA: TGTGCCAGCAGCGTCAAACTAGAAACCTACGAGCAGTACTTC; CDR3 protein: CASSVKLETYEQYF
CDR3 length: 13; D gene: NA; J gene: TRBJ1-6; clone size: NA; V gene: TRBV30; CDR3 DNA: TGTGCCTGGAGACAGGGCTATAATTCACCCCTCCACTTT; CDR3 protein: CAWRQGYNSPLHF
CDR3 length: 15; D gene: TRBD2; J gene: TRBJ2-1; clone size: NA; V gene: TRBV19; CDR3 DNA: TGTGCCAGTAGTCCTCGGACTAGCGGGGTTAATGAGCAGTTCTTC; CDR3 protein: CASSPRTSGVNEQFF
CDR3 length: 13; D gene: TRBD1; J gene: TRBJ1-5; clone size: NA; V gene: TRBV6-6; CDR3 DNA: TGTGCCAGCAGTACAGGGGATGGTCAGCCCCAGCATTTT; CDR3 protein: CASSTGDGQPQHF
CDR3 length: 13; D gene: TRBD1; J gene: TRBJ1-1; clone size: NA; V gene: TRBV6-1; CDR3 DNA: TGTGCCAGCAGTGAAGCGCGGACAGGGGAGGCTTTCTTT; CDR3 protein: CASSEARTGEAFF
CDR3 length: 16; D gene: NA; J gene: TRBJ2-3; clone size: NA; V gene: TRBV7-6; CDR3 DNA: TGTGCCAGCAGCTTACGTACTGTTTTGAGCACAGATACGCAGTATTTT; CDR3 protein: CASSLRTVLSTDTQYF
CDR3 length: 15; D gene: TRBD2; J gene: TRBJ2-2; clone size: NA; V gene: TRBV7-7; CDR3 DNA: TGTGCCAGCAGCTTCCTAGCGGGGAACACCGGGGAGCTGTTTTTT; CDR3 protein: CASSFLAGNTGELFF
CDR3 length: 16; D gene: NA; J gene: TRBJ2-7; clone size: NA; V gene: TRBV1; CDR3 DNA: TGCACCAGCAGCCAAGATGGTAGCGGATCCTCCTACGAGCAGTACTTC; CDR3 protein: CTSSQDGSGSSYEQYF
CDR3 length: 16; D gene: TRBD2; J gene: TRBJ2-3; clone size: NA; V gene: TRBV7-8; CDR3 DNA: TGTGCCAGCAGCTTAGTTAGCGGGAGGGCTAGAGATACGCAGTATTTT; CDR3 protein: CASSLVSGRARDTQYF
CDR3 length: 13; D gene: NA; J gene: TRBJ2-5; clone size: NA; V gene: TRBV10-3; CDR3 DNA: TGTGCCATCAGTGAGACTAGGCAAGAGACCCAGTACTTC; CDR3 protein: CAISETRQETQYF
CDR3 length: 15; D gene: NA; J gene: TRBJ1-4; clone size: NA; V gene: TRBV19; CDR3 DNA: TGTGCCAGTAGTGCCGGACAGTCACCGAATGAAAAACTGTTTTTT; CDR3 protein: CASSAGQSPNEKLFF
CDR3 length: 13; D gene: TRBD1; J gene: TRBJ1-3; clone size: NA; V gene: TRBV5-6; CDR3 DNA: TGTGCCAGCAGCGTTGGGACAGGAGGTACCATATATTTT; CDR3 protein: CASSVGTGGTIYF
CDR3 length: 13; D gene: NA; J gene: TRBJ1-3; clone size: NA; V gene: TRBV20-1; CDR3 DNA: TGCAGTGCCAGTACCAGGGATGGAAACACCATATATTTT; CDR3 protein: CSASTRDGNTIYF
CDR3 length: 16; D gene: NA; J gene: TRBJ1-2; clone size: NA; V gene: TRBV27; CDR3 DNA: TGTGCCAGCAGTTTACCCCCGTCCAGGGGATCCTATGGCTACACCTTC; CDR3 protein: CASSLPPSRGSYGYTF
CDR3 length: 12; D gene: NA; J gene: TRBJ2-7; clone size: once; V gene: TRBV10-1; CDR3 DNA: TGCGCCAGCAGTGAGACATCCTACGAGCAGTACTTC; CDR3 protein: CASSETSYEQYF
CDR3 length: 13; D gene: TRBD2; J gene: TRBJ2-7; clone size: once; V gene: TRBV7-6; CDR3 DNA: TGTGCCAGCAGCGGGCGGGAGGGATACGAGCAGTACTTC; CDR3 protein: CASSGREGYEQYF
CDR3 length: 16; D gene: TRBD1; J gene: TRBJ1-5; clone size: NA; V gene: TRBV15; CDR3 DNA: TGTGCCACCAGCCCAGGGACAGCTTATAGCAATCAGCCCCAGCATTTT; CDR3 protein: CATSPGTAYSNQPQHF
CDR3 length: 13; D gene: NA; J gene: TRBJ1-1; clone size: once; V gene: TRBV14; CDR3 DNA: TGTGCCAGCAGCCAAGTGGGGGGGATTGAAGCTTTCTTT; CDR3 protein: CASSQVGGIEAFF
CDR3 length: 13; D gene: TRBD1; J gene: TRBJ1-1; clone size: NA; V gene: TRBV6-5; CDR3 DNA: TGTGCCAGCAGTCGACAGGGGCCCACTGAAGCTTTCTTT; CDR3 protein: CASSRQGPTEAFF
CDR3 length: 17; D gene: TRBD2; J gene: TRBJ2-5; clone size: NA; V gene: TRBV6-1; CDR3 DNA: TGTGCCAGCAGTGAAGCCCTTAGCGGGGGGACAGAAGAGACCCAGTACTTC; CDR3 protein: CASSEALSGGTEETQYF